This TCR beta chain was identified during a study of T cell responses to AZD1222 COVID-19 vaccine (dated by TCRdb to about 2021). Background for the entire study: A total of about 230 trial participants underwent TCR sequencing, of whom around 200 received two doses of AZD1222 and 26 received two doses of the MenACWY control vaccine. Enrollment into the trials was organized by age into subgroups of 18-55, 56-69 and 70-plus years, and those subgroups contained approximately 160, 26 and 62 TCR-sequenced participants, respectively. Study-wide conclusions, independent of this receptor: After two AZD1222 doses, spike-specific TCR breadth and depth were significantly higher than at day 0 and than in MenACWY recipients. Only five or six AZD1222 recipients were SARS-CoV-2 seropositive at baseline, limiting conclusions about previously exposed vaccinees. Participants were mostly white British, with more females than males. The authors suggested clonal diversity may have been underestimated. No day 14 peak-response samples were available, so repertoires were characterized only after the peak T cell response. Nearly half of unique spike-specific TCRs reportedly recognized epitopes outside regions mutated in the B.1.351 and B.1.1.7 variants. The vaccine-associated CD4 TCRs covered the entire spike protein, and the dominant responses fell in regions 160-218 and 743-854. The 56-69-year group was small, and its depth increase did not reach significance, likely because of low power.

The CDR3 regions of human TCRbeta chains were analyzed by immunosequencing. The published analysis was carried out like this. Repertoire TCRs were checked for matches against a reference library of SARS-CoV-2-specific TCRs that had been generated using the MIRA antigen-specificity platform. Breadth meant the fraction of unique TCRs that were SARS-CoV-2-associated, whereas depth meant the fraction of total T cells that were SARS-CoV-2-associated. Using the MIRA data, each spike-specific TCR was mapped to the spike region that the TCR reacts to and placed in a CD4 or CD8 class. Log10-transformed breadth and depth values were compared by one-way ANOVA with Sidak's multiple comparisons tests. TCRdb mirrors the immuneACCESS table, restricted to in-frame sequences. Some clones are absent from its copies; in checked studies, under half trace to an unresolved V gene, and the reason for the others is unknown. V and J calls and clone size are those listed in that table; D and trimming were worked out from the DNA. In this sample the table shows 110,000 to 150,000 clones, more than 70% of which occur a single time. The ten biggest clones cover 2.5% to 3.5% of the sample.

The sample's time point, from its label and the paper: about 28 days (+/-7) after the second vaccine dose. AZD1222 recipients whose second dose came at about 4 weeks and those whose second dose came at about 12 weeks were combined into one group, since spike-specific TCR depth and breadth did not differ between the two schedules. Samples from vaccinated people were obtained from the UK trials COV001 and COV002, which included a single-blind randomized controlled phase 2/3 trial of AZD1222 (ChAdOx1 nCoV-19) in healthy adults. Trial participant PBMC samples were collected at day 0 and day 28 after the second dose for TCRbeta chain sequencing. At the junction V is shortened by 4 bases and J by 3 bases, with 5 bases in between. According to the germline V gene, CDR1 reads SGHTS and CDR2 reads YDEGEE. Reading from cysteine to phenylalanine, the CDR3 counts 11 amino acids. Only the CDR3 portion is preserved as DNA: 33 bases, with reading frame beginning at the first base.

In regard to this clone: The antigen it recognizes is unknown. No base-level quality is on record; no much larger clone is a single base apart.

Sequenced material: peripheral blood, taken 28 days after the second AZD1222 dose. The chain joins TRBV5-8 to TRBJ2-7; a confident D gene designation cannot be given. This sequence was found in an adult who received the AZD1222 COVID-19 vaccine. The CDR3 here reads CASSTLYEQYF. The DNA reads TGTGCCAGCAGCACCCTCTACGAGCAGTACTTC.